This T cell receptor beta chain is from a study of CD8 T cells in ankylosing spondylitis. Study-wide results and limits: A motif of eight highly homologous TCR beta variants was seen as apparently characteristic of ankylosing spondylitis blood.

TCRdb reanalysed the 5' RACE reads using MiXCR and keeps one entry per CDR3 protein. The sample yields 390,000 or so distinct CDR3 sequences, about 22% seen once. The CDR3 spans 14 residues. In germline, CDR1 is SGHRS, CDR2 YFSETQ. The V end was cut by 0 bases, the J end by 7 bases, with 8 bases between. In its sample, this clonotype was seen a few times. The antigen remains unidentified. This sequence joins TRBV5-1 and TRBJ1-6; maybe TRBD1 (6 bases). This clonotype was sampled from a male donor with ankylosing spondylitis. The specimen was blood, either unsorted or a sorted T cell fraction (not recorded which). CDR3 DNA sequence: TGCGCCAGCAGCTTGGGACAGGCCAATTCACCCCTCCACTTT. Translation: CASSLGQANSPLHF.